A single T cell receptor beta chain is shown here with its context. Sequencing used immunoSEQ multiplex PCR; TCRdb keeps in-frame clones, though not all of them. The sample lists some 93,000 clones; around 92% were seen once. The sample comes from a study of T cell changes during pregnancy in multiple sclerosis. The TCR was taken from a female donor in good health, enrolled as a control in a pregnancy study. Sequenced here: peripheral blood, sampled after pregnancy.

The CDR3 DNA is TGCGCCAGCAGCCAAAAAGAGGGGACTAGCGGGGGCACCTACGAGCAGTACTTC. Protein: CASSQKEGTSGGTYEQYF. The gene calls are TRBV4-1 and TRBJ2-7; 14 nucleotides match TRBD2. Germline loops: CDR1 MGHRA, CDR2 YSYEKL. The CDR3 loop spans 18 amino acids. V gave up 2 bases and J gave up 2 bases; unmatched junction bases: 8.